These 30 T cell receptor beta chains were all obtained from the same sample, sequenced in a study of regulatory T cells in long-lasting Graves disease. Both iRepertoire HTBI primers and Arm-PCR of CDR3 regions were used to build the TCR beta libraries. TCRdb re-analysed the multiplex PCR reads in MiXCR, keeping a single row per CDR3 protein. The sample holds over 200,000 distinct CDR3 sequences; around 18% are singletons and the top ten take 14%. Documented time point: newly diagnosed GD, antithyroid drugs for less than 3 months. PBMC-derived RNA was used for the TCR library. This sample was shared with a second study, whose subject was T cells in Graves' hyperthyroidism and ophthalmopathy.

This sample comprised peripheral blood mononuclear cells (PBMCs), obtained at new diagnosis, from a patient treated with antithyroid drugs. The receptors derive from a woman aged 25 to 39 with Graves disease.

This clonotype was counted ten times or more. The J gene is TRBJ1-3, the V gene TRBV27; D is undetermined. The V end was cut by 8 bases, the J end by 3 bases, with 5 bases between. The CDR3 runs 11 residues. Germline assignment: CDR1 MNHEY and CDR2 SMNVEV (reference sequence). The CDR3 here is CASLYGNTIYF. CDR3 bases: TGTGCCAGCCTATATGGAAACACCATATATTTT.

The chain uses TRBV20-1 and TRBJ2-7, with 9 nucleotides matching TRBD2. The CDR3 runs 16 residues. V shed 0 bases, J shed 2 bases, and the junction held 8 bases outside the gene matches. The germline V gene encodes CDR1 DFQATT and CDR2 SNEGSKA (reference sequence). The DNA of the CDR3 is TGCAGTGCTAGAGATCCCAGCGCGGGAGGGACCTACGAGCAGTACTTC. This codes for CSARDPSAGGTYEQYF.

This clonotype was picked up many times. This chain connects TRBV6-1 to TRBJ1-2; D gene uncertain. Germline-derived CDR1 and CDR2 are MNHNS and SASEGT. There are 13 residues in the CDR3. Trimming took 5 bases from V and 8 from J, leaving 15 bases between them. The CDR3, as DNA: TGTGCCAGCAGTACGGACTGGATCGCGGGCTACACCTTC. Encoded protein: CASSTDWIAGYTF.

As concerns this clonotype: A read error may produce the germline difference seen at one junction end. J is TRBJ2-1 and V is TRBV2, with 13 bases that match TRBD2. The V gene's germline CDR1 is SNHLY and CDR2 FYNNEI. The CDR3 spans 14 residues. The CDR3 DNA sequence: TGTGCCACCAGTGGACTAGCGGGGGACAATGAGCAGTTCTTC. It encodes CATSGLAGDNEQFF.

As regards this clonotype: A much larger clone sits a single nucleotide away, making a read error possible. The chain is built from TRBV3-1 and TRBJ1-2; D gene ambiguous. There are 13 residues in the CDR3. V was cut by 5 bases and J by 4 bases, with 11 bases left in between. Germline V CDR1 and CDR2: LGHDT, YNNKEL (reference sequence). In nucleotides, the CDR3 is TGTGCCAGCAGCATATACAGTACCTATGGCTACACCTTC. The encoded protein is CASSIYSTYGYTF.

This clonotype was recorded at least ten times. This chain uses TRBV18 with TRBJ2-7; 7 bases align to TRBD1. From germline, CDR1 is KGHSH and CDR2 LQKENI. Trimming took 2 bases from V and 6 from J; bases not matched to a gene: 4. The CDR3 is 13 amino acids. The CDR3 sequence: CASSPEGATEQYF. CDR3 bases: TGTGCCAGCTCACCAGAGGGGGCAACCGAGCAGTACTTC.

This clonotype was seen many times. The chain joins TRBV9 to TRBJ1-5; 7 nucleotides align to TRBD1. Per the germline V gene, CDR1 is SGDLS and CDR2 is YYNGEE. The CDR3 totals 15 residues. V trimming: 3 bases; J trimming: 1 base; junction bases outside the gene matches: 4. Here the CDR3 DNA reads TGTGCCAGCAGCGCCGGGACAGTGAGCAATCAGCCCCAGCATTTT. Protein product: CASSAGTVSNQPQHF. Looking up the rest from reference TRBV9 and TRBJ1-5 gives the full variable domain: DSGVTQTPKHLITATGQRVTLRCSPRSGDLSVYWYQQSLDQGLQFLIQYYNGEERAKGNILERFSAQQFPDLHSELNLSSLELGDSALYFCASSAGTVSNQPQHFGDGTRLSIL.

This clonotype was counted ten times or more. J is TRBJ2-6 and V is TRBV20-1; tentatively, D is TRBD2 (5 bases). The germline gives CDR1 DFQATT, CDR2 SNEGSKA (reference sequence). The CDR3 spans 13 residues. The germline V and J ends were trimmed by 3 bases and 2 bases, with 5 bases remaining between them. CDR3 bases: TGCAGTGCTAGGGAGGCTGGGGCCAACGTCCTGACTTTC. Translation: CSAREAGANVLTF.

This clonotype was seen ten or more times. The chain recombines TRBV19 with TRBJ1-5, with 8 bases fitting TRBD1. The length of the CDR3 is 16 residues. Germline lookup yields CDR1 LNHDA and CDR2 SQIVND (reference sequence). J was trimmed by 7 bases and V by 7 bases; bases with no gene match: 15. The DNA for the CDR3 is TGTGCCAGTATCCGATCGGACAGGGCGCAGGGGCAGCCCCAGCATTTT. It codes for CASIRSDRAQGQPQHF.

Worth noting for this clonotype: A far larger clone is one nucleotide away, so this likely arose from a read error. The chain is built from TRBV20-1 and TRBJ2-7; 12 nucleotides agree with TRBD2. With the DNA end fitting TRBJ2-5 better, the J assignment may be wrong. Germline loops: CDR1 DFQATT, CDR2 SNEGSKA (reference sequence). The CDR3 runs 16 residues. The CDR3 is CGALPALAGGQETQYF. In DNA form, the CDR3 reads TGCGGTGCACTCCCAGCCCTAGCGGGGGGGCAAGAGACCCAGTACTTC.

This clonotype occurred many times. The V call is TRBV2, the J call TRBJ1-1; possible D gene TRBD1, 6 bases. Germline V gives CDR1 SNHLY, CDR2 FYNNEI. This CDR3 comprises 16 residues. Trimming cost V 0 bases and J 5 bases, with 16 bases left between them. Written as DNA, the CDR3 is TGTGCCAGCAGTGAAGCCACTTACGCAGGGGATACTGAAGCTTTCTTT. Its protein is CASSEATYAGDTEAFF.

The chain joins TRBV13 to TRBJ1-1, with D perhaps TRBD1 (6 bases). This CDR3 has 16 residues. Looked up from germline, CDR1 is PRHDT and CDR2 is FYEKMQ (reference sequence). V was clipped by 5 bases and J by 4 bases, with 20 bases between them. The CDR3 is CASSPNLQGLGTEAFF. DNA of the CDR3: TGTGCCAGCAGCCCCAACCTACAGGGATTGGGCACTGAAGCTTTCTTT.

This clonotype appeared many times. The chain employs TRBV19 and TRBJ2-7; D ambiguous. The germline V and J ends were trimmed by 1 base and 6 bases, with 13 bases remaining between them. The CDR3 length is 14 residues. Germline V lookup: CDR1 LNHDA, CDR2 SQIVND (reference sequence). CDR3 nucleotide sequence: TGTGCCAGTAGTATAGTGGTGAAGGGCCTCGAGCAGTACTTC. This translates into CASSIVVKGLEQYF.

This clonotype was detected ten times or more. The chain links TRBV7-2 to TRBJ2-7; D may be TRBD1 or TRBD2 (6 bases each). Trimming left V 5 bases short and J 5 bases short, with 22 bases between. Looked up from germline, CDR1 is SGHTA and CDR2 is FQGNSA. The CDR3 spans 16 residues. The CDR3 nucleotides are TGTGCCAGCAGCCGGCGGGACACCTACCAGAGTCACGAGCAGTACTTC. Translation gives CASSRRDTYQSHEQYF.

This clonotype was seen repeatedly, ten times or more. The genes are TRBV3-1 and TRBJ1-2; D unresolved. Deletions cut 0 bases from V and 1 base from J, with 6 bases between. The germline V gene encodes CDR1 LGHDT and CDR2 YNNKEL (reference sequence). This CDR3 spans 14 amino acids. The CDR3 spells CASSQDVGNYGYTF. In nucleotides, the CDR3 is TGTGCCAGCAGCCAAGACGTAGGTAACTATGGCTACACCTTC. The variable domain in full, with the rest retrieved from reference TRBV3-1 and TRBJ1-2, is DTAVSQTPKYLVTQMGNDKSIKCEQNLGHDTMYWYKQDSKKFLKIMFSYNNKELIINETVPNRFSPKSPDKAHLNLHINSLELGDSAVYFCASSQDVGNYGYTFGSGTRLTVV.

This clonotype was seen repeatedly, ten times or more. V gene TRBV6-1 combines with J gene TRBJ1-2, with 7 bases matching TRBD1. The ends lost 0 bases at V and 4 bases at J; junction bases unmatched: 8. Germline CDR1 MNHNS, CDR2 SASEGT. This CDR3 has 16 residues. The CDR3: CASSEAPPGGGYGYTF. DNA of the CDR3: TGTGCCAGCAGTGAAGCCCCCCCAGGGGGAGGCTATGGCTACACCTTC.

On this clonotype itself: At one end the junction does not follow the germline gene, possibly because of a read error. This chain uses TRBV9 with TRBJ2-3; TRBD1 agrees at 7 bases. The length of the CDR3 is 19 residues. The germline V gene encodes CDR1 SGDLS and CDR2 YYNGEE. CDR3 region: CASSPRGQPPLSYTDTQYF. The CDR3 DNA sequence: TGCGCCAGCAGCCCGAGGGGACAGCCCCCTCTATCGTACACAGATACGCAGTATTTT.

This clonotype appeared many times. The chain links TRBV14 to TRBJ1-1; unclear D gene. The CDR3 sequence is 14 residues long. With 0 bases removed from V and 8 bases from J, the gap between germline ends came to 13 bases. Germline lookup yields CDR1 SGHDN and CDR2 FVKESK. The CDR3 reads CASSQERGWREAFF. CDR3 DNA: TGTGCCAGCAGCCAAGAGCGGGGATGGAGGGAAGCTTTCTTT.

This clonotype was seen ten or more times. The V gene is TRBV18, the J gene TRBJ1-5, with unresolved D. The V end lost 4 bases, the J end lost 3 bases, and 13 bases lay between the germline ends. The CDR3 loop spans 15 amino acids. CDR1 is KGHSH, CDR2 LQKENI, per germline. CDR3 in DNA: TGTGCCAGCTCACTGACCTGGGGTTCCAATCAGCCCCAGCATTTT. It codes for CASSLTWGSNQPQHF.

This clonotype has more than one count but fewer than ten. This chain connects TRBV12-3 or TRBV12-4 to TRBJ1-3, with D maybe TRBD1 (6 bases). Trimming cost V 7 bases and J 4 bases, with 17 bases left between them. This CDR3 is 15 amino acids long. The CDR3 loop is CASNPNRVRGNTIYF. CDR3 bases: TGTGCCAGCAACCCCAACAGGGTACGCGGAAACACCATATATTTT.

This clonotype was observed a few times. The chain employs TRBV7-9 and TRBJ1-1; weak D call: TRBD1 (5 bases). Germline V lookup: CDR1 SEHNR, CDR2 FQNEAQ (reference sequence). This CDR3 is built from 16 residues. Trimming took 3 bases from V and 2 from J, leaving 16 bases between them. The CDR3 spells CASSFGTGTGNTEAFF. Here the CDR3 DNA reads TGTGCCAGCAGCTTTGGTACCGGGACCGGCAACACTGAAGCTTTCTTT.

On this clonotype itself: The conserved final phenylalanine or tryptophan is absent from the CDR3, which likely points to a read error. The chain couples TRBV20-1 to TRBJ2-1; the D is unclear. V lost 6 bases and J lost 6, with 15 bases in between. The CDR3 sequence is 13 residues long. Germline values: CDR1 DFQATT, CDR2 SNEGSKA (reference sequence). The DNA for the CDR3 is TGCAGTGCAGCCGGAGTACAAGGCAATGAGCAGTTCCTC. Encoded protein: CSAAGVQGNEQFL.

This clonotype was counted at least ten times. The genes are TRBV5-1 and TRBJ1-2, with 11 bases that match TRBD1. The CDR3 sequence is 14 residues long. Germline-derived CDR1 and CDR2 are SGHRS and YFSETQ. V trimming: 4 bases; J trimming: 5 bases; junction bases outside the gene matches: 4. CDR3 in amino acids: CASSNGQGAYGYTF. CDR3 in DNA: TGCGCCAGCAGCAATGGACAGGGGGCTTATGGCTACACCTTC.

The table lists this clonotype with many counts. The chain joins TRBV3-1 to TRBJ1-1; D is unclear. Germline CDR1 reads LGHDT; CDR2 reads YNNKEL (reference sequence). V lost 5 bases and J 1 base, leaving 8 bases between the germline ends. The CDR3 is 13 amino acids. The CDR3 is CASSTWQNTEAFF. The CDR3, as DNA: TGTGCCAGCAGCACATGGCAGAACACTGAAGCTTTCTTT.

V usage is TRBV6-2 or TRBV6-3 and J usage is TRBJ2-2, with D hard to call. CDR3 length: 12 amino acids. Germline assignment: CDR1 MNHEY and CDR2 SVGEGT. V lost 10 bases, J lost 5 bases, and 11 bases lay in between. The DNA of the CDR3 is TGTGCCAACAGACTCGGGACCGGGGAGCTGTTTTTT. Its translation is CANRLGTGELFF.

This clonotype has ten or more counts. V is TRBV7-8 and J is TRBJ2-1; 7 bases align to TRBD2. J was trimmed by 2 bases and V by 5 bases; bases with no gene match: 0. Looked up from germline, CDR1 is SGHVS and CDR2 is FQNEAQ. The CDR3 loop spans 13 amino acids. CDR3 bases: TGTGCCAGCAGCGGGGGGGCCTACAATGAGCAGTTCTTC. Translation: CASSGGAYNEQFF.

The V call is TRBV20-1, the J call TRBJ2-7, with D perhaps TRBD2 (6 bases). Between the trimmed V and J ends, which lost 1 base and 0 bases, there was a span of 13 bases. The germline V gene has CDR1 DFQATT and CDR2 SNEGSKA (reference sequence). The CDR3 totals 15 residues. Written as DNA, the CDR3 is TGCAGTGCTAGAGTACGAGCGGGTGCCTCCTACGAGCAGTACTTC. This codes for CSARVRAGASYEQYF.

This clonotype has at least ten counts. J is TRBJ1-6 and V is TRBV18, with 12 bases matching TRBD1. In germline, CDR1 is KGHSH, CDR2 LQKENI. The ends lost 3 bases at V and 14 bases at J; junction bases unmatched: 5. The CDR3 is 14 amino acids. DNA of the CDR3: TGTGCCAGCTCACCGCCGGGACAGGGGGCGACCCTCCACTTT. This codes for CASSPPGQGATLHF.

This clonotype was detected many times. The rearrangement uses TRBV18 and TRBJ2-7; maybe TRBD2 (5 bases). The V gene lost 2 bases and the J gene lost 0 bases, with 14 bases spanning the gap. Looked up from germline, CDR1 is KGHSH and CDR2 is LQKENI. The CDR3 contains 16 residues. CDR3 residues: CASSPIDERASYEQYF. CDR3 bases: TGTGCCAGCTCACCAATCGATGAGAGGGCCTCCTACGAGCAGTACTTC.

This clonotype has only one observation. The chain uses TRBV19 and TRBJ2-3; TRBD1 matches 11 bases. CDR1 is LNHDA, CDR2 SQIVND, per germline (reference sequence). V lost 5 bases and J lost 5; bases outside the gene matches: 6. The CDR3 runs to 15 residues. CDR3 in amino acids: CASSGGTGGLDTQYF. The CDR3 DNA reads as TGTGCCAGTAGTGGAGGGACAGGGGGATTAGATACGCAGTATTTT.